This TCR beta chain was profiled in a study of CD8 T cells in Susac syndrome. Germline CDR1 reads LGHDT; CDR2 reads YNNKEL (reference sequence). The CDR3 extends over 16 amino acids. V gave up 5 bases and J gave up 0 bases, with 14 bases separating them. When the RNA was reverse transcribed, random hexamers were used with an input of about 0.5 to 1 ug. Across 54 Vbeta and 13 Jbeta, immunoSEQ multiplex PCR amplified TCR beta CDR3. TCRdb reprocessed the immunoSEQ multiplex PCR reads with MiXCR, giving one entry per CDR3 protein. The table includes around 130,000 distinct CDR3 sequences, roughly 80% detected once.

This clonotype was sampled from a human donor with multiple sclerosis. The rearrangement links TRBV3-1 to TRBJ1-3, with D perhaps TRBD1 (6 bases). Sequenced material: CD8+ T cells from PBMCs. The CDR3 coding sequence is TGTGCCAGCAGCGCGAAACAGGGTTTCTCTGGAAACACCATATATTTT. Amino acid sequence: CASSAKQGFSGNTIYF.